The 22 T cell receptor beta chains reported below all come from one sample, sequenced in a study of CD8+CD57+ T cells in acquired aplastic anemia. TCR beta VDJ and CDR3 profiling used genomic DNA as template. TCRdb reprocessed the reads via MiXCR and lists one record per CDR3 protein. This sample yields 150,000 to 200,000 distinct CDR3 sequences, of which roughly half are seen a single time; about 1.8% belongs to the top ten. All sequencing subjects had displayed CD8+CD57+ cell expansion on flow cytometry. The sequencing sample was made of sorted CD4+, CD8+, or CD8+CD57+ T cells (not recorded which) from PBMCs. These receptors all stem from a human donor with aplastic anemia.

In regard to this clonotype: A clone one base away is much larger, so this may be a read error. The V gene is TRBV6-5, the J gene TRBJ2-1; weak D call: TRBD1 (5 bases). Trimming took 4 bases from V and 8 from J, leaving 18 bases between them. The CDR3 consists of 15 residues. The V gene's germline CDR1 is MNHEY and CDR2 SVGAGI. The CDR3 DNA follows: TGTGCCAGCAGTTTTGATCCCTCAAAAGGGGATGAGCAGTTCTTC. Translating gives CASSFDPSKGDEQFF.

J is TRBJ1-1 and V is TRBV19; the D is unclear. The CDR3 has 12 amino acids. The germline gives CDR1 LNHDA, CDR2 SQIVND (reference sequence). V was trimmed by 8 bases and J by 3 bases, leaving 10 bases between them. In DNA form, the CDR3 reads TGTGCCAGTGGGGAGGGAGACACTGAAGCTTTCTTT. This translates into CASGEGDTEAFF.

V usage is TRBV5-1 and J usage is TRBJ2-7; D ambiguous. CDR1 and CDR2 from the germline V gene are SGHRS and YFSETQ. V was cut by 4 bases and J by 2 bases, with 7 bases left in between. The CDR3 covers 12 residues. The CDR3 loop reads CASSDNTYEQYF. The CDR3 nucleotides read TGCGCCAGCAGCGACAACACCTACGAGCAGTACTTC. The entire variable domain, with the rest obtained from reference TRBV5-1 and TRBJ2-7, is as follows: KAGVTQTPRYLIKTRGQQVTLSCSPISGHRSVSWYQQTPGQGLQFLFEYFSETQRNKGNFPGRFSGRQFSNSRSEMNVSTLELGDSALYLCASSDNTYEQYFGPGTRLTVT.

The chain links TRBV2 to TRBJ2-1, with TRBD1 matching 8 bases. The end of the DNA is better explained by TRBJ2-7, so the J call may be wrong. This CDR3 is 14 amino acids long. In germline, CDR1 is SNHLY, CDR2 FYNNEI. The CDR3 is CASRGDRPYNEQYF. DNA of the CDR3: TGTGCCAGCAGAGGGGACAGGCCCTACAATGAGCAGTACTTC.

At least ten counts were recorded for this clonotype. The chain links TRBV9 to TRBJ2-2; the D is unclear. V was trimmed by 0 bases and J by 3 bases, leaving 9 bases between them. This CDR3 contains 15 residues. CDR1 SGDLS and CDR2 YYNGEE come from the germline V gene. CDR3 loop: CASSVAASDTGELFF. The CDR3 nucleotides read TGTGCCAGCAGCGTAGCAGCGTCGGACACCGGGGAGCTGTTTTTT.

This sequence joins TRBV10-1 and TRBJ2-7, with no clear D. Trimming pared 1 base from V and 4 bases from J, leaving 8 bases between. CDR3 length: 13 amino acids. In germline, CDR1 is WNHNN, CDR2 SYGVQD (reference sequence). Here the CDR3 DNA reads TGCGCCAGCAGTGAGTTCGCTAATTACGAGCAGTACTTC. Translating gives CASSEFANYEQYF.

This clonotype was counted a single time. The chain couples TRBV4-1 to TRBJ2-3; maybe TRBD2 (6 bases). Looked up from germline, CDR1 is MGHRA and CDR2 is YSYEKL. CDR3 length: 15 residues. Trimming stripped 3 bases from V and 3 bases from J, with 13 bases between. CDR3 protein: CASSQGGLITDTQYF. In DNA form, the CDR3 reads TGCGCCAGCAGCCAGGGAGGACTAATTACAGATACGCAGTATTTT.

About this clonotype: Relative to the germline gene, one junction end is altered; a read error may explain this. This chain connects TRBV10-3 to TRBJ1-3, with D possibly matching TRBD1 (5 bases). This CDR3 is built from 15 residues. Germline V gene lookup returns CDR1 ENHRY and CDR2 SYGVKD. CDR3 sequence (DNA): TGTGCCAGCAGTTACCGCCGAGGGACTGGAAACACCATGTATTTT. It translates to CASSYRRGTGNTMYF.

V gene TRBV28 combines with J gene TRBJ2-5; D may be TRBD1 or TRBD2 (5 bases each). Germline assignment: CDR1 MDHEN and CDR2 SYDVKM. CDR3 length: 16 residues. The V end lost 7 bases, the J end lost 2 bases, and 20 bases lay between the germline ends. The CDR3 sequence is CASNQFGPGAQETQYF. As DNA, the CDR3 is TGTGCCAGCAACCAATTTGGGCCCGGGGCTCAAGAGACCCAGTACTTC.

The V call is TRBV19, the J call TRBJ1-5, with 8 bases aligning to TRBD1. The CDR3 length is 14 residues. V trimming: 4 bases; J trimming: 7 bases; junction bases outside the gene matches: 6. CDR1 is LNHDA and CDR2 is SQIVND in the germline V gene (reference sequence). The CDR3 DNA reads TGTGCCAGTAGTAGGACAGGGTTATACCAGCCCCAGCATTTT. This codes for CASSRTGLYQPQHF.

This clonotype was recorded once. The chain combines TRBV20-1 with TRBJ2-1, with TRBD2 as a possible D gene (6 bases). This CDR3 is built from 13 residues. From germline, CDR1 is DFQATT and CDR2 SNEGSKA (reference sequence). Trimming left V 1 base short and J 5 bases short, with 9 bases between. CDR3: CSARGGANNEQFF. In nucleotides, the CDR3 is TGCAGTGCTAGAGGCGGGGCCAACAATGAGCAGTTCTTC.

The V and J genes are TRBV10-3 and TRBJ1-2, with D perhaps matching TRBD1 (5 bases). The CDR3 consists of 13 residues. Germline V gives CDR1 ENHRY, CDR2 SYGVKD. The ends were cut back, 3 bases at V and 7 bases at J, with 12 bases in the middle. CDR3 residues: CAISEKGWGGYTF. The CDR3 nucleotides are TGTGCCATCAGTGAAAAGGGGTGGGGTGGCTACACCTTC.

On this clonotype itself: A read error is possible here, since a much larger clone lies one base away. This rearrangement joins TRBV2 to TRBJ2-7; 10 bases line up with TRBD2. With V trimmed by 4 bases and J by 5 bases, 8 bases remained unmatched. The length of the CDR3 is 15 residues. Per the germline V gene, CDR1 is SNHLY and CDR2 is FYNNEI. Here the CDR3 reads CASSVALTSGHEQYF. DNA of the CDR3: TGTGCCAGCAGTGTCGCGTTGACTAGCGGGCACGAGCAGTACTTC.

For this clonotype: A much more abundant neighbour one base away suggests this may be a read error. This chain connects TRBV6-5 to TRBJ2-7; tentative D call: TRBD1 (7 bases). This CDR3 is built from 14 residues. Germline V gives CDR1 MNHEY, CDR2 SVGAGI. The CDR3 spells CASGYGGQSYEQYF. The CDR3 DNA sequence: TGTGCCAGCGGTTACGGGGGACAGTCCTACGAGCAGTACTTC.

The rearrangement links TRBV25-1 to TRBJ2-5; D is perhaps TRBD2 (5 bases). Germline V lookup: CDR1 MGHDK, CDR2 SYGVNS. V was trimmed by 4 bases and J by 5 bases, leaving 20 bases between them. This CDR3 spans 16 amino acids. In nucleotides, the CDR3 is TGTGCCAGCAGTGGATTCGAGGGCCCGGATTGGGAGACCCAGTACTTC. This translates into CASSGFEGPDWETQYF.

The gene calls are TRBV7-3 and TRBJ1-2, with 11 bases matching TRBD1. V lost 5 bases, J lost 8 bases, and 10 bases stayed unmatched. The CDR3 has 15 residues. Per the germline V gene, CDR1 is SGHTA and CDR2 is FQGTGA. CDR3 DNA sequence: TGTGCCAGCAGCCCCTATAGGACAGGGGGCGACGGCTACACCTTC. Amino acids: CASSPYRTGGDGYTF. Complete variable domain (other parts from reference TRBV7-3 and TRBJ1-2): GAGVSQTPSNKVTEKGKYVELRCDPISGHTALYWYRQSLGQGPEFLIYFQGTGAADDSGLPNDRFFAVRPEGSVSTLKIQRTERGDSAVYLCASSPYRTGGDGYTFGSGTRLTVV.

In this sample, this clonotype turned up many times. V is TRBV7-7 and J is TRBJ2-2, with TRBD1 matching over 7 bases. The V gene end was trimmed by 5 bases and the J gene end by 5 bases; junction bases not matched to a gene: 14. Germline lookup yields CDR1 SSHAT and CDR2 FNYEAQ (reference sequence). This CDR3 has 17 amino acids. CDR3 nucleotides: TGTGCCAGCAGCACCAATTTTGACAGGGTACAGACCGGGGAGCTGTTTTTT. It codes for CASSTNFDRVQTGELFF.

For this clonotype: Compared with germline, one end of the junction differs, possibly owing to a read error. V usage is TRBV10-2 and J usage is TRBJ1-2; 8 positions agree with TRBD1. This CDR3 has 14 residues. Germline loops: CDR1 WSHSY, CDR2 SAAADI. In DNA form, the CDR3 reads TGCGCCAGCAGTCCACAGGGGGGGAACTATGGCTACACCTTT. This codes for CASSPQGGNYGYTF.

This clonotype was observed at least ten times. The rearrangement joins TRBV4-2 to TRBJ2-4, with 9 bases identical to TRBD1. The CDR3 covers 15 residues. The ends lost 3 bases at V and 5 bases at J; junction bases unmatched: 5. Germline loops: CDR1 LGHNA, CDR2 YNFKEQ. CDR3: CASSQPGTGQNIQYF. For the CDR3, the DNA is TGTGCCAGCAGCCAGCCAGGGACAGGGCAAAACATTCAGTACTTC.

The chain recombines TRBV20-1 with TRBJ1-5; 7 bases agree with TRBD1. Germline trimming cut 6 bases from V and 7 bases from J; bases unmatched to any gene: 6. Germline CDR1 DFQATT, CDR2 SNEGSKA (reference sequence). The CDR3 consists of 12 residues. This CDR3 is CSAPTGNQPQHF. DNA of the CDR3: TGCAGTGCCCCGACAGGGAACCAGCCCCAGCATTTT.

V usage is TRBV25-1 and J usage is TRBJ1-2; 9 nucleotides line up with TRBD1. The length of the CDR3 is 16 residues. The germline gives CDR1 MGHDK, CDR2 SYGVNS. V shed 5 bases, J shed 4 bases, and the junction held 11 bases outside the gene matches. In DNA, the CDR3 is TGTGCCAGCAGTAGTACCTACAGGGGGCGCATCTATGGCTACACCTTC. Translating it yields CASSSTYRGRIYGYTF.

CDR3 region: CSVEFGLIWTDTQYF. DNA for the CDR3: TGCAGCGTTGAATTTGGCCTCATCTGGACAGATACGCAGTATTTT. The chain combines TRBV29-1 with TRBJ2-3; unclear D gene. This CDR3 has 15 residues. V gave up 2 bases and J gave up 3 bases, with 15 bases separating them. Germline V CDR1 and CDR2: SQVTM, ANQGSEA.